These 25 T cell receptor beta chains were all obtained from the same sample, sequenced in a study of blood T cell repertoires in COVID-19. The assay was immunoSEQ multiplex PCR, and TCRdb's table has in-frame clones only and misses some. The sample carries around 130,000 clones, under 95% recorded once. The sample consisted of peripheral blood. These receptors originate from a man aged 60-69 years with COVID-19, enrolled during active disease.

Here the CDR3 DNA reads TGCAGCGGGGGACAGGGGGCAACAGATACGCAGTATTTT. Translation gives CSGGQGATDTQYF. The chain employs TRBV29-1 and TRBJ2-3, with TRBD1 matching over 12 bases. The CDR3 runs 13 residues. The ends lost 7 bases at V and 3 bases at J; junction bases unmatched: 2. The V gene's germline CDR1 is SQVTM and CDR2 ANQGSEA.

The gene calls are TRBV6-4 and TRBJ2-7, with TRBD2 matching 7 bases. The CDR3 loop spans 17 amino acids. Germline trimming cut 4 bases from V and 6 bases from J; bases unmatched to any gene: 18. Germline CDR1 reads MRHNA; CDR2 reads SNTAGT. The CDR3 DNA follows: TGTGCCAGCAGTGTAGGACGGGGGGACCAACTCCTTGGCGAGCAGTACTTC. This sequence encodes CASSVGRGDQLLGEQYF.

The chain uses TRBV5-6 and TRBJ1-5, with D tentatively TRBD1 (6 bases). The CDR3 length is 15 residues. V was trimmed by 4 bases and J by 3 bases, leaving 14 bases between them. CDR1 and CDR2 (germline): SGHDT, YYEEEE. CDR3 in DNA: TGTGCCAGCAGCCACAGGGAATGGGACAATCAGCCCCAGCATTTT. Its translation: CASSHREWDNQPQHF. The full variable domain, rest sourced from reference TRBV5-6 and TRBJ1-5, is DAGVTQSPTHLIKTRGQQVTLRCSPKSGHDTVSWYQQALGQGPQFIFQYYEEEERQRGNFPDRFSGHQFPNYSSELNVNALLLGDSALYLCASSHREWDNQPQHFGDGTRLSIL.

The DNA for the CDR3 is TGTGCCAGTAGTATATCTCCGGGACAGGGGGCTCAGCCCCAGCATTTT. Translating it yields CASSISPGQGAQPQHF. The rearrangement links TRBV19 to TRBJ1-5; 12 bases fit TRBD1. The CDR3 is 16 residues long. V was clipped by 2 bases and J by 6 bases; unmatched bases: 5. Germline V gene data show CDR1 as LNHDA and CDR2 as SQIVND (reference sequence).

V gene TRBV13 combines with J gene TRBJ1-1; D is perhaps TRBD1 (6 bases). Trimming stripped 5 bases from V and 4 bases from J, with 11 bases between. Germline values: CDR1 PRHDT, CDR2 FYEKMQ (reference sequence). The CDR3 totals 13 residues. Here the CDR3 DNA reads TGTGCCAGCAGCCCGGTAGGGGGCACTGAAGCTTTCTTT. Protein product: CASSPVGGTEAFF.

CDR3 protein: CASKEGGTGELFF. In DNA form, the CDR3 reads TGCGCCAGCAAAGAGGGGGGGACCGGGGAGCTGTTTTTT. The V and J genes are TRBV5-1 and TRBJ2-2; perhaps TRBD2 as D (7 bases). Per the germline V gene, CDR1 is SGHRS and CDR2 is YFSETQ. This CDR3 has 13 residues. V shed 6 bases and J shed 5 bases, with 11 bases lying between them. Complete variable domain (other parts from reference TRBV5-1 and TRBJ2-2): KAGVTQTPRYLIKTRGQQVTLSCSPISGHRSVSWYQQTPGQGLQFLFEYFSETQRNKGNFPGRFSGRQFSNSRSEMNVSTLELGDSALYLCASKEGGTGELFFGEGSRLTVL.

The CDR3 loop is CASSIQGATGNTIYF. The DNA of the CDR3 is TGCGCCAGCAGCATACAGGGGGCGACTGGAAACACCATATATTTT. The chain has TRBV5-1 and TRBJ1-3, with 9 bases identical to TRBD1. Germline-derived CDR1 and CDR2 are SGHRS and YFSETQ. The CDR3 is 15 residues long. V shed 4 bases and J 2 bases; nucleotides not matched to a gene: 4.

This clone was observed a single time. This chain links TRBV12-5 with TRBJ1-5; D may be TRBD1 (5 bases). With 0 bases removed from V and 6 bases from J, the gap between germline ends came to 12 bases. Germline-derived CDR1 and CDR2 are LGHNT and FRNRAP. This CDR3 region has 15 residues. The CDR3, as DNA: TGTGCTAGTGGTTTGGTAGGGGTACAGCCTCAGCCCCAGCATTTT. It translates to CASGLVGVQPQPQHF.

V and J are TRBV7-9 and TRBJ2-1, with 12 positions matching TRBD2. The CDR3 length is 15 residues. The germline V gene encodes CDR1 SEHNR and CDR2 FQNEAQ (reference sequence). The V gene end was trimmed by 4 bases and the J gene end by 9 bases; junction bases not matched to a gene: 7. The CDR3 is CASSSTSGRMTEQFF. For the CDR3, the DNA is TGTGCCAGCAGCTCTACTAGCGGGAGGATGACTGAGCAGTTCTTC. The full variable domain, rest sourced from reference TRBV7-9 and TRBJ2-1, is DTGVSQNPRHKITKRGQNVTFRCDPISEHNRLYWYRQTLGQGPEFLTYFQNEAQLEKSRLLSDRFSAERPKGSFSTLEIQRTEQGDSAMYLCASSSTSGRMTEQFFGPGTRLTVL.

The chain employs TRBV19 and TRBJ2-2; 7 nucleotides line up with TRBD1. Unmatched junction bases numbered 9, after V lost 8 bases and J lost 0 bases. The CDR3 is 16 amino acids. CDR1 is LNHDA and CDR2 is SQIVND in the germline V gene (reference sequence). CDR3 residues: CASRLSGTANTGELFF. The DNA for the CDR3 is TGTGCCAGTCGTTTATCAGGGACAGCGAACACCGGGGAGCTGTTTTTT.

The chain joins TRBV27 to TRBJ1-2; TRBD1 agrees at 7 bases. Per germline, CDR1 MNHEY and CDR2 SMNVEV (reference sequence). The CDR3 is 13 residues long. The V segment lost 6 bases and the J segment 8 bases; nucleotides outside the gene matches: 9. The CDR3 sequence is CASRREGAQGYTF. The CDR3 DNA sequence: TGTGCCAGCAGACGCGAGGGGGCGCAGGGCTACACCTTC.

The chain links TRBV5-1 to TRBJ2-2, with 9 nucleotides matching TRBD2. Looked up from germline, CDR1 is SGHRS and CDR2 is YFSETQ. With 3 bases clipped from V and 8 bases from J, the junction kept 5 bases outside the gene matches. The CDR3 sequence is 14 residues long. Here the CDR3 reads CASSSGTSNGELFF. CDR3 DNA sequence: TGCGCCAGCAGCTCCGGGACTAGCAATGGGGAGCTGTTTTTT.

This chain connects TRBV5-1 to TRBJ2-4; D possibly corresponds to TRBD2 (7 bases). This CDR3 has 14 residues. Germline values: CDR1 SGHRS, CDR2 YFSETQ. The germline V and J ends were trimmed by 2 bases and 6 bases, with 12 bases remaining between them. This CDR3 reads CASSFAGEGNIQYF. In nucleotides, the CDR3 is TGCGCCAGCAGCTTCGCAGGGGAGGGAAACATTCAGTACTTC.

This clone was seen a handful of times. The chain joins TRBV5-1 to TRBJ2-5, with D tentatively TRBD2 (6 bases). V was pared by 3 bases and J by 4 bases, with 13 bases between. CDR3 size: 14 residues. Germline values: CDR1 SGHRS, CDR2 YFSETQ. CDR3 sequence (DNA): TGCGCCAGCAGCTACGGACTGGAGGGAGAGACCCAGTACTTC. Amino acid sequence: CASSYGLEGETQYF. The entire variable domain, with the rest obtained from reference TRBV5-1 and TRBJ2-5, is as follows: KAGVTQTPRYLIKTRGQQVTLSCSPISGHRSVSWYQQTPGQGLQFLFEYFSETQRNKGNFPGRFSGRQFSNSRSEMNVSTLELGDSALYLCASSYGLEGETQYFGPGTRLLVL.

The chain links TRBV29-1 to TRBJ1-1; D is ambiguous. Germline V gene sequence: CDR1 SQVTM, CDR2 ANQGSEA. The CDR3 is 12 amino acids. V was trimmed by 4 bases and J by 0 bases, leaving 6 bases between them. The CDR3 DNA sequence: TGCAGCGTTGGGCGGCTGAACACTGAAGCTTTCTTT. Its protein is CSVGRLNTEAFF.

The rearrangement uses TRBV7-8 and TRBJ2-1; D gene unclear. Germline V gene lookup returns CDR1 SGHVS and CDR2 FQNEAQ. The germline V and J ends were trimmed by 5 bases and 8 bases, with 10 bases remaining between them. CDR3 length equals 12 residues. The CDR3 reads CASSPIADEQFF. The CDR3 nucleotides read TGTGCCAGCAGCCCAATAGCCGATGAGCAGTTCTTC.

The gene calls are TRBV28 and TRBJ2-7; TRBD1 might be the D (6 bases). V gave up 7 bases and J gave up 1 base, with 17 bases separating them. From germline, CDR1 is MDHEN and CDR2 SYDVKM. This CDR3 contains 15 residues. Here the CDR3 reads CASNQQGVGSYEQYF. The CDR3 DNA is TGTGCCAGCAATCAACAGGGAGTTGGTTCCTACGAGCAGTACTTC.

This clone appeared a single time. V is TRBV18 and J is TRBJ1-1; the match to TRBD1 covers 7 bases. Losses at the gene ends were 4 bases for V and 1 base for J; bases not matched to a gene: 6. In germline, CDR1 is KGHSH, CDR2 LQKENI. CDR3 length: 15 residues. CDR3 protein: CASSRDRGENTEAFF. CDR3 in DNA: TGTGCCAGCTCACGGGACAGAGGGGAGAACACTGAAGCTTTCTTT.

J is TRBJ2-1 and V is TRBV28, with 12 nucleotides matching TRBD2. Trimming took 7 bases from V and 0 from J; bases not matched to a gene: 10. The CDR3 covers 18 residues. In germline, CDR1 is MDHEN, CDR2 SYDVKM. The CDR3 nucleotides read TGTGCCAGCACCATGACTAGCGGGAGCGAAAGCTCCTACAATGAGCAGTTCTTC. Protein: CASTMTSGSESSYNEQFF.

The gene calls are TRBV30 and TRBJ2-1, with 10 positions matching TRBD2. CDR3 length: 16 amino acids. The V gene end was trimmed by 3 bases and the J gene end by 3 bases; junction bases not matched to a gene: 8. In germline, CDR1 is GTSNPN, CDR2 SVGIG (reference sequence). The CDR3 reads CAWSSRGLAVYNEQFF. CDR3 nucleotides: TGTGCCTGGAGCAGCCGCGGACTAGCGGTCTACAATGAGCAGTTCTTC.

Details on this clone: One end of the junction fails to match germline, which may point to a read error. The chain is built from TRBV9 and TRBJ2-2; 10 bases match TRBD2. CDR3 length equals 19 residues. Germline lookup yields CDR1 SGDLS and CDR2 YYNGEE. The CDR3 is CASTVGGLAEPANTGELFF. The CDR3 nucleotides read TGTGCCAGCACCGTAGGTGGACTAGCGGAGCCCGCGAACACCGGGGAGCTGTTTTTT.

The V call is TRBV3-1 (or the pseudogene TRBV3-2), the J call TRBJ2-7, with 8 bases that match TRBD2. Germline V lookup: CDR1 LGHDT, CDR2 YNNKEL (reference sequence). The CDR3 is 13 amino acids. The junction had 8 bases not matched to a gene; V was cut back by 7 bases and J by 6 bases. The CDR3 spells CASNRAGVPEQYF. CDR3 DNA: TGTGCCAGCAATCGAGCGGGAGTCCCCGAGCAGTACTTC.

This clone was seen more than once but under ten times. The chain uses TRBV4-3 and TRBJ2-3; D might be TRBD2 (6 bases). Germline assignment: CDR1 LGHNA and CDR2 YSLEER. The ends were cut back, 1 base at V and 2 bases at J, with 10 bases in the middle. The CDR3 is 15 amino acids. The CDR3 DNA follows: TGCGCCAGCAGCCAAGTCAGCGGGCTCACAGATACGCAGTATTTT. Translation gives CASSQVSGLTDTQYF.

The rearrangement links TRBV24-1 to TRBJ2-3; 8 positions match TRBD2. V lost 5 bases and J lost 6; bases outside the gene matches: 3. The germline V gene encodes CDR1 KGHDR and CDR2 SFDVKD. This CDR3 is 13 amino acids long. The CDR3 sequence: CATSGASGDTQYF. In DNA form, the CDR3 reads TGTGCCACCAGTGGGGCTAGCGGGGATACGCAGTATTTT.

The CDR3 spells CASSPDSTDTQYF. CDR3 DNA: TGTGCCAGCAGCCCGGACTCGACAGATACGCAGTATTTT. The V and J genes are TRBV7-9 and TRBJ2-3; possible D gene TRBD2, 5 bases. CDR1 SEHNR and CDR2 FQNEAQ come from the germline V gene (reference sequence). The CDR3 covers 13 residues. Trimming shortened V by 5 bases and J by 3 bases, and 9 bases separated the two germline ends.